These 15 T cell receptor beta chains originate from one sample sequenced in a study of T cells in Graves' hyperthyroidism and ophthalmopathy. The source material, RNA transcripts, was used to amplify TCR beta CDR3 regions. HTBI primers were employed in a first-round RT-PCR of the TCR CDR3. TCRdb analysed the multiplex PCR reads with MiXCR anew, one entry per CDR3 protein. The data contain hundreds of thousands of distinct CDR3 sequences, around 15% of them singletons. The sequenced material came from blood. All receptors come from a woman aged 25-40 years with Graves' hyperthyroidism.

The chain uses TRBV7-9 and TRBJ2-7; TRBD1 is a possible D gene (6 bases). The CDR3 runs 15 residues. Germline-derived CDR1 and CDR2 are SEHNR and FQNEAQ (reference sequence). V lost 4 bases to trimming and J lost 3 bases, with 16 bases between them. This CDR3 is CASSSSMGQRYEQYF. The CDR3 DNA reads as TGTGCCAGCAGCTCTTCTATGGGACAACGCTACGAGCAGTACTTC.

This clonotype was counted at least ten times. V usage is TRBV18 and J usage is TRBJ1-1; no firm D call. V lost 3 bases and J 3 bases, leaving 11 bases between the germline ends. There are 14 residues in the CDR3. Looked up from germline, CDR1 is KGHSH and CDR2 is LQKENI. Here the CDR3 DNA reads TGTGCCAGCTCACCGTATCATCAGGACACTGAAGCTTTCTTT. Translation: CASSPYHQDTEAFF.

This clonotype was found many times. The gene calls are TRBV12-3 or TRBV12-4 and TRBJ2-7; no clear D gene. This CDR3 is built from 15 residues. V was cut by 5 bases and J by 7 bases, with 21 bases left in between. The chain's CDR3 is CASSPIGLGLVEQYF. The CDR3 DNA sequence: TGTGCCAGCAGTCCCATTGGGCTCGGGTTGGTTGAGCAGTACTTC.

Ten or more counts support this clonotype. The chain recombines TRBV6-2 or TRBV6-3 with TRBJ2-5; D is perhaps TRBD2 (5 bases). CDR3 length: 13 amino acids. Trimming removed 5 bases from V and 5 bases from J, with 12 bases in between. Germline V gene sequence: CDR1 MNHEY, CDR2 SVGEGT. The CDR3 nucleotides are TGTGCCAGCAGTCACGGGATTCACGAGACCCAGTACTTC. Translated, it gives CASSHGIHETQYF.

The chain carries TRBV19 and TRBJ2-3, with 8 bases matching TRBD1. V trimming: 4 bases; J trimming: 6 bases; junction bases outside the gene matches: 9. CDR3 length: 15 amino acids. Germline values: CDR1 LNHDA, CDR2 SQIVND (reference sequence). CDR3 region: CASSKDRASGDTQYF. The CDR3 coding sequence is TGTGCCAGTAGTAAGGACAGGGCCTCCGGGGATACGCAGTATTTT. Combining the CDR3 with reference TRBV19 and TRBJ2-3 gives the whole variable domain DGGITQSPKYLFRKEGQNVTLSCEQNLNHDAMYWYRQDPGQGLRLIYYSQIVNDFQKGDIAEGYSVSREKKESFPLTVTSAQKNPTAFYLCASSKDRASGDTQYFGPGTRLTVL.

This clonotype was seen once. The gene calls are TRBV7-9 and TRBJ2-2; TRBD2 agrees at 15 bases. V shed 5 bases, J shed 5 bases, and the junction held 15 bases outside the gene matches. Germline V gives CDR1 SEHNR, CDR2 FQNEAQ (reference sequence). The CDR3 loop spans 20 amino acids. This CDR3 reads CASSDARRTSGRGVTGELFF. CDR3 DNA: TGTGCCAGCAGCGATGCTAGAAGGACTAGCGGGAGGGGAGTAACCGGGGAGCTGTTTTTT.

The table lists this clonotype with many counts. This chain uses TRBV28 with TRBJ2-7; a weak D match, TRBD2 (6 bases). Germline-derived CDR1 and CDR2 are MDHEN and SYDVKM. The V gene lost 3 bases and the J gene lost 5 bases, with 11 bases spanning the gap. The CDR3 length is 13 residues. The CDR3 region has the DNA TGTGCCAGCAGTTTGCGGGGAGGCGACGAGCAGTACTTC. Protein sequence: CASSLRGGDEQYF.

This clonotype was recorded at least ten times. The chain joins TRBV2 to TRBJ2-3; D is unresolved. Germline CDR1 is SNHLY and CDR2 is FYNNEI. This CDR3 is built from 15 residues. Trimming pared 6 bases from V and 2 bases from J, leaving 15 bases between. This CDR3 is CASRKGWRNTDTQYF. The CDR3 coding sequence is TGTGCCAGCAGAAAAGGTTGGCGGAACACAGATACGCAGTATTTT.

This clonotype was detected many times. The J gene is TRBJ2-3, the V gene TRBV18; the D gene could be TRBD1 or TRBD2 (5 bases each). The length of the CDR3 is 15 residues. The germline gives CDR1 KGHSH, CDR2 LQKENI. V lost 0 bases to trimming and J lost 4 bases, with 11 bases between them. CDR3 loop: CASSPPLGVADTQYF. For the CDR3, the DNA is TGTGCCAGCTCACCACCTTTGGGGGTTGCAGATACGCAGTATTTT.

V is TRBV20-1 and J is TRBJ2-1, with a tentative D call TRBD2 (5 bases). The CDR3 has 15 residues. V lost 5 bases and J lost 5, with 19 bases in between. In germline, CDR1 is DFQATT, CDR2 SNEGSKA (reference sequence). Here the CDR3 reads CSAGEEGAKNNEQFF. The CDR3 region has the DNA TGCAGTGCTGGCGAAGAGGGCGCCAAAAACAATGAGCAGTTCTTC.

This clonotype was counted between two and nine times. The chain joins TRBV27 to TRBJ2-1; 8 bases match TRBD2. CDR1 MNHEY and CDR2 SMNVEV come from the germline V gene (reference sequence). The CDR3 length is 13 residues. The V gene end was trimmed by 6 bases and the J gene end by 12 bases; junction bases not matched to a gene: 10. CDR3 sequence: CASRPAGVGLQFF. In DNA, the CDR3 is TGTGCCAGCAGGCCAGCGGGAGTCGGTTTGCAGTTCTTC.

This clonotype was counted at least ten times. The chain has TRBV7-2 and TRBJ2-1; 7 bases map to TRBD2. Germline values: CDR1 SGHTA, CDR2 FQGNSA. CDR3 length: 16 residues. Losses at the gene ends were 2 bases for V and 4 bases for J; bases not matched to a gene: 8. CDR3 in amino acids: CASSLRGLAVYNEQFF. The CDR3 DNA reads as TGTGCCAGCAGCTTAAGGGGCCTAGCGGTATACAATGAGCAGTTCTTC.

This clonotype was observed many times. The chain carries TRBV5-1 and TRBJ1-1; a weak D match, TRBD1 (6 bases). CDR1 SGHRS and CDR2 YFSETQ come from the germline V gene. The CDR3 consists of 12 residues. Trimming cost V 0 bases and J 7 bases, with 7 bases left between them. The CDR3 loop is CASSLEGGEAFF. The CDR3 DNA is TGCGCCAGCAGCTTGGAAGGGGGTGAAGCTTTCTTT.

This clonotype was detected a few times. The chain has TRBV6-1 and TRBJ2-5, with 7 bases matching TRBD1. V gave up 1 base and J gave up 2 bases; unmatched junction bases: 10. There are 17 residues in the CDR3. Germline V CDR1 and CDR2: MNHNS, SASEGT. The CDR3 loop reads CASSEDPTGYVQETQYF. The CDR3 bases are TGTGCCAGCAGTGAAGACCCGACAGGGTATGTGCAAGAGACCCAGTACTTC.

The gene calls are TRBV7-3 and TRBJ2-3; weak D call: TRBD2 (5 bases). Germline CDR1 is SGHTA and CDR2 is FQGTGA. CDR3 size: 16 residues. V dropped 5 bases and J dropped 6 bases, with 21 bases sitting between them. DNA of the CDR3: TGTGCCAGCAGCCCAATGGCGGGCAACTGGGTGGATACGCAGTATTTT. This codes for CASSPMAGNWVDTQYF. The full variable domain, completed using reference TRBV7-3 and TRBJ2-3, is GAGVSQTPSNKVTEKGKYVELRCDPISGHTALYWYRQSLGQGPEFLIYFQGTGAADDSGLPNDRFFAVRPEGSVSTLKIQRTERGDSAVYLCASSPMAGNWVDTQYFGPGTRLTVL.